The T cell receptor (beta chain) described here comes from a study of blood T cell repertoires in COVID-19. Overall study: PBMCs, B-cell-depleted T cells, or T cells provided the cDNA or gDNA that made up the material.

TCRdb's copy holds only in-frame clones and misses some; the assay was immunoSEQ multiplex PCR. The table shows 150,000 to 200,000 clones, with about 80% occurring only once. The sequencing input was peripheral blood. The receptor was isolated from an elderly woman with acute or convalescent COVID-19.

CDR3: CASSFSGVGNTEAFF. The CDR3 nucleotides read TGTGCCAGCAGCTTCTCAGGGGTGGGGAACACTGAAGCTTTCTTT. The rearrangement links TRBV5-5 to TRBJ1-1, with a tentative D call TRBD1 (6 bases). Per the germline V gene, CDR1 is SGHKS and CDR2 is YYEKEE (reference sequence). Between the trimmed V and J ends, which lost 2 bases and 1 base, there was a span of 12 bases. The CDR3 is 15 residues long. Drawing the rest from reference TRBV5-5 and TRBJ1-1, the complete variable domain is DAGVTQSPTHLIKTRGQQVTLRCSPISGHKSVSWYQQVLGQGPQFIFQYYEKEERGRGNFPDRFSARQFPNYSSELNVNALLLGDSALYLCASSFSGVGNTEAFFGQGTRLTVV.